This TCR beta chain was found in a study of response to subunit inactivated influenza vaccine. In germline, CDR1 is GTSNPN, CDR2 SVGIG (reference sequence). This CDR3 comprises 15 residues. J lost 7 bases, V lost 3 bases, and 8 bases had no gene match. This clonotype was seen more than once but under ten times. TCRdb ran MiXCR on the RT-PCR reads and lists one entry per CDR3 protein. The sample holds almost 600,000 distinct CDR3 sequences; around 13% are singletons and the top ten take 11%. V gene TRBV30 combines with J gene TRBJ2-1; 11 bases are shared with TRBD1. The material was PBMCs from blood, obtained roughly 13 days after vaccination. The receptor was isolated from a man aged 50 or older who received an inactivated influenza vaccine. The CDR3 is CAWSRWDRGFNEQFF. The CDR3 DNA is TGTGCCTGGAGCCGTTGGGACAGGGGGTTTAATGAGCAGTTCTTC.